These T cell receptor beta chains were read from a single sample in a study of blood T cell repertoires in COVID-19. Sequencing used immunoSEQ multiplex PCR; TCRdb keeps in-frame clones, though not all of them. This table holds about 80,000 clones, approximately 83% found once. The sample consisted of peripheral blood. The receptors come from a human donor in a cohort sampled during active COVID-19. Each CDR3 is given with its conserved first and last residue. Each record gives: J gene, V gene, CDR3 length, CDR3 protein.

TRBJ2-7 TRBV20-1 15 CSASWEGHSALEQYF
TRBJ2-1 TRBV2 13 CASAGTGWNEQFF
TRBJ2-3 TRBV29-1 12 CSVAGQSDTQYF
TRBJ1-6 TRBV9 14 CASSLQSGNSPLHF
TRBJ2-5 TRBV9 14 CASSPRGGLETQYF
TRBJ1-4 TRBV28 17 CASSLADSLATNEKLFF
TRBJ2-3 TRBV5-1 17 CASSLVSSGDPPDTQYF
TRBJ2-7 TRBV30 14 CAWNQGGIGYEQYF
TRBJ1-1 TRBV3-1/TRBV3-2 14 CASTRTAGGTEAFF
TRBJ2-2 TRBV19 13 CASTQGNTGELFF
TRBJ1-5 TRBV5-4 18 CASSTRRTGDLSNQPQHF
TRBJ2-3 TRBV7-2 12 CASSSRADTQYF
TRBJ2-5 TRBV14 13 CASSRTFQETQYF
TRBJ1-1 TRBV12-3/TRBV12-4 13 CASNQGRRTEAFF
TRBJ1-4 TRBV30 14 CAWSVSGKREKLFF
TRBJ2-5 TRBV7-9 16 CASSLAAGTSGETQYF
TRBJ1-2 TRBV27 14 CASSLSGGTIGYTF
TRBJ2-3 TRBV15 18 CATSRVWASGGPTDTQYF
TRBJ2-1 TRBV5-8 15 CASSLGLAAGDEQFF
TRBJ2-6 TRBV14 16 CASSHPRTLGANVLTF
TRBJ1-1 TRBV5-1 16 CASSPEPGQWNTEAFF
TRBJ2-3 TRBV3-1/TRBV3-2 16 CASSQRDTGITDTQYF
TRBJ2-3 TRBV18 17 CASSRPSGAGGTDTQYF
TRBJ1-5 TRBV19 15 CASTEIFYSNQPQHF
TRBJ1-5 TRBV28 19 CASSTLPSGGVYSNQPQHF
TRBJ1-2 TRBV28 14 CASSSAGGRDGYTF
TRBJ2-5 TRBV5-4 15 CASSMGLAGQETQYF
TRBJ1-5 TRBV7-9 13 CASSPTGSQPQHF